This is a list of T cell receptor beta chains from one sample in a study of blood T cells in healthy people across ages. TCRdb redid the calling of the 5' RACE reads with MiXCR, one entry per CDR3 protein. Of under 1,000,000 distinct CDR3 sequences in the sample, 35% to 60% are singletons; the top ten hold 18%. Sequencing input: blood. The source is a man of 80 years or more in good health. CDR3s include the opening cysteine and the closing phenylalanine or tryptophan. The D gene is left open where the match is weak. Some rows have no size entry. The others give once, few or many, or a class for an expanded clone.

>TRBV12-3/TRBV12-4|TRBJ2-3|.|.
CASSLAGLQYF
TGTGCCAGCAGTTTAGCGGGGCTGCAGTATTTT
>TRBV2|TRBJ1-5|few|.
CASSDSLSPQHF
TGTGCCAGCAGTGATTCCCTATCCCCCCAGCATTTT
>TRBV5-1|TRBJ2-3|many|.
CASSPTSDTQYF
TGCGCCAGCAGCCCGACCTCGGATACGCAGTATTTT
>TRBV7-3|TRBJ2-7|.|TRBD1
CASSLNPSGTGSYEQYF
TGTGCCAGCAGCTTAAATCCCTCCGGGACAGGGAGCTACGAGCAGTACTTC
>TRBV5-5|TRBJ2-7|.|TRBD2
CASSTNGLAGDEQYF
TGTGCCAGCAGCACCAATGGACTAGCGGGAGACGAGCAGTACTTC
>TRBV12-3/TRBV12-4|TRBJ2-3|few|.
CASSPTIDTDTQYF
TGTGCCAGCAGCCCAACAATAGACACAGATACGCAGTATTTT
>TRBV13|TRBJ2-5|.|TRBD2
CASSLGTSGVSETQYF
TGTGCCAGCAGCTTAGGGACTAGCGGGGTTTCAGAGACCCAGTACTTC
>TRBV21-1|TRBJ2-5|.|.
CASSEDGGGPEETQYF
TGTGCCAGCAGCGAAGATGGGGGAGGGCCCGAGGAGACCCAGTACTTC
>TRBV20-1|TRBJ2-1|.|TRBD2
CSATVAGGNNEQFF
TGCAGTGCTACCGTAGCGGGAGGAAACAATGAGCAGTTCTTC
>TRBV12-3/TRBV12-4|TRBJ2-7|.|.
CASRIRQTPYNEQYF
TGTGCCAGCAGGATACGACAAACACCTTACAATGAGCAGTACTTC
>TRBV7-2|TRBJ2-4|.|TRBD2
CASSLSGGGVQYF
TGTGCCAGCAGCCTAAGCGGGGGTGGGGTGCAGTACTTC
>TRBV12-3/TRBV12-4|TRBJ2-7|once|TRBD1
CASSDRDRVYEQYF
TGTGCCAGCAGTGACCGGGACAGGGTTTACGAGCAGTACTTC
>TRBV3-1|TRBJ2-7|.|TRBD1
CASSHGTDYEQYF
TGTGCCAGCAGTCACGGGACAGACTACGAGCAGTACTTC
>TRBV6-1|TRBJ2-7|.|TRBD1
CASSEVIGGIRSEQYF
TGTGCCAGCAGTGAAGTCATAGGGGGCATTAGAAGCGAGCAGTACTTC
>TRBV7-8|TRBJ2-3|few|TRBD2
CASSQTSEATDTQYF
TGTGCCAGCAGCCAAACTAGCGAGGCCACAGATACGCAGTATTTT
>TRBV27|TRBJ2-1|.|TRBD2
CASSLAWTSGNEQFF
TGTGCCAGCAGTTTAGCTTGGACTAGCGGCAATGAGCAGTTCTTC
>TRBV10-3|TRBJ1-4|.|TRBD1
CAISEGQENEKLFF
TGTGCCATCAGTGAGGGACAGGAGAATGAAAAACTGTTTTTT
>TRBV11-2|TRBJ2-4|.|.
CASSLGTDQLAKNIQYF
TGTGCCAGCAGCTTAGGGACAGACCAGCTAGCCAAAAACATTCAGTACTTC
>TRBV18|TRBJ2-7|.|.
CASSPPVDSYEQYF
TGTGCCAGCTCACCACCGGTCGACTCCTACGAGCAGTACTTC
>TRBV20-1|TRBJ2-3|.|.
CSARDSALAATQYF
TGCAGTGCTAGAGATTCTGCCCTAGCAGCTACGCAGTATTTT
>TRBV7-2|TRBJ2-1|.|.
CASSRGGAGQFF
TGTGCCAGCAGCCGAGGCGGGGCTGGGCAGTTCTTC
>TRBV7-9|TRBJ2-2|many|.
CASSSDGNTGELFF
TGTGCCAGCAGCTCGGACGGTAACACCGGGGAGCTGTTTTTT
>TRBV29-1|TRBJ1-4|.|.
CSVKAGAVVFF
TGCAGCGTGAAGGCGGGAGCCGTAGTGTTTTTT
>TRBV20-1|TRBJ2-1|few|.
CSATPPRLANNEQFF
TGCAGTGCTACCCCCCCGCGGCTGGCAAACAATGAGCAGTTCTTC
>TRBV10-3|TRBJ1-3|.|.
CAIRDGNTIYF
TGTGCCATCAGGGATGGAAACACCATATATTTT
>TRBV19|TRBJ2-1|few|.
CASSQPSDEQFF
TGTGCCAGTAGCCAACCATCGGATGAGCAGTTCTTC
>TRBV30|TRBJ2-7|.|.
CAWNLHSYEQYF
TGTGCCTGGAATCTGCACTCCTACGAGCAGTACTTC
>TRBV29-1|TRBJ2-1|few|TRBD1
CSVPTGGMTNKQFF
TGCAGCGTTCCCACAGGGGGAATGACGAATAAGCAGTTCTTC
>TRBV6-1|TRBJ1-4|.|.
CASSVPGSRGEKLFF
TGTGCCAGCAGTGTCCCAGGGAGTAGGGGTGAAAAACTGTTTTTT
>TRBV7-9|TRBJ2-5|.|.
CASSLMVGQETQYF
TGTGCCAGCAGCTTAATGGTAGGCCAAGAGACCCAGTACTTC
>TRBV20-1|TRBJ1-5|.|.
CSASRAGGGPQHF
TGCAGTGCTAGCCGGGCTGGCGGGGGGCCCCAGCATTTT
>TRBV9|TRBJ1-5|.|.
CASSVGGSNQPQHF
TGTGCCAGCAGCGTAGGGGGTAGCAATCAGCCCCAGCATTTT
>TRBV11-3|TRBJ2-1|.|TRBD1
CASSFTTGGNEQFF
TGTGCCAGCAGCTTTACGACAGGGGGCAATGAGCAGTTCTTC
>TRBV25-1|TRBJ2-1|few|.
CASSEYHGGNYNEQFF
TGTGCCAGCAGTGAATATCACGGGGGAAACTACAATGAGCAGTTCTTC
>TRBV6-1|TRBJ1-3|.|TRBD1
CASSTDRVGNTIYF
TGTGCCAGCAGTACGGACAGGGTTGGAAACACCATATATTTT
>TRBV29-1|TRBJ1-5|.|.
CSVEDLPNQPQHF
TGCAGCGTTGAAGATCTTCCGAATCAGCCCCAGCATTTT
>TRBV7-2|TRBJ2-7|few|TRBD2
CASSLEGGRGPYEQYF
TGTGCCAGCAGCTTAGAAGGCGGGAGGGGCCCCTACGAGCAGTACTTC
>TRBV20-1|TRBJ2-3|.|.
CSARVQAAADTQYF
TGCAGTGCTAGAGTTCAGGCAGCCGCAGATACGCAGTATTTT
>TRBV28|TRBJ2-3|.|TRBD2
CASSTRTSGTDTQYF
TGTGCCAGCAGTACACGGACTAGCGGCACAGATACGCAGTATTTT
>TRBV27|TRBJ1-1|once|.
CASGWGTYTEAFF
TGTGCCAGCGGCTGGGGCACGTACACTGAAGCTTTCTTT
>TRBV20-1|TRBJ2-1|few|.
CSARPGASNRNEQFF
TGCAGTGCTCGACCGGGAGCTAGTAATCGCAATGAGCAGTTCTTC
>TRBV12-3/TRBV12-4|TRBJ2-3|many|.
CASSLTGRLTTDTQYF
TGTGCCAGCAGTTTAACGGGACGCCTCACCACAGATACGCAGTATTTT
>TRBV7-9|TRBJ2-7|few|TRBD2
CASSSSGGEQYF
TGTGCCAGCAGCTCCTCGGGAGGCGAGCAGTACTTC
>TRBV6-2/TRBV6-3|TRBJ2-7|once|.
CASSYSILSDNNEQYF
TGTGCCAGCAGTTACTCGATACTGTCCGATAACAATGAGCAGTACTTC
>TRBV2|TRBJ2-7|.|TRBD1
CTSGQGSSRYEQYF
TGTACCAGCGGACAGGGGAGCAGTCGCTACGAGCAGTACTTC
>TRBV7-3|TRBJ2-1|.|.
CASSAVAGEQFF
TGTGCCAGCAGCGCGGTGGCGGGTGAGCAGTTCTTC
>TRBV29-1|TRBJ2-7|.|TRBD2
CSVGLAGVPYEQYF
TGCAGCGTTGGTTTAGCGGGAGTACCCTACGAGCAGTACTTC
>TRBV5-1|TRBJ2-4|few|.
CASSLDVGPSKYF
TGCGCCAGCAGCTTGGATGTAGGCCCTAGTAAGTACTTC
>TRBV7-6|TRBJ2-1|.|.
CASQLNSGTTPGEQFF
TGTGCCAGCCAGCTCAACTCCGGGACAACACCGGGGGAGCAGTTCTTC
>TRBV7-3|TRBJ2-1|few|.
CASSLTASDSYNEQFF
TGTGCCAGCAGCTTAACGGCCAGCGACTCCTACAATGAGCAGTTCTTC
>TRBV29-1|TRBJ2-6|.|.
CSADLGANVLTF
TGCAGCGCCGATCTTGGGGCCAACGTCCTGACTTTC
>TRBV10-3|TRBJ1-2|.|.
CAISESGSGYGYTF
TGTGCCATCAGTGAGTCGGGGAGTGGCTATGGCTACACCTTC
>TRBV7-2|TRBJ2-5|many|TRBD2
CASSPTSGSETQYF
TGTGCCAGCAGCCCGACTAGCGGGAGTGAGACCCAGTACTTC